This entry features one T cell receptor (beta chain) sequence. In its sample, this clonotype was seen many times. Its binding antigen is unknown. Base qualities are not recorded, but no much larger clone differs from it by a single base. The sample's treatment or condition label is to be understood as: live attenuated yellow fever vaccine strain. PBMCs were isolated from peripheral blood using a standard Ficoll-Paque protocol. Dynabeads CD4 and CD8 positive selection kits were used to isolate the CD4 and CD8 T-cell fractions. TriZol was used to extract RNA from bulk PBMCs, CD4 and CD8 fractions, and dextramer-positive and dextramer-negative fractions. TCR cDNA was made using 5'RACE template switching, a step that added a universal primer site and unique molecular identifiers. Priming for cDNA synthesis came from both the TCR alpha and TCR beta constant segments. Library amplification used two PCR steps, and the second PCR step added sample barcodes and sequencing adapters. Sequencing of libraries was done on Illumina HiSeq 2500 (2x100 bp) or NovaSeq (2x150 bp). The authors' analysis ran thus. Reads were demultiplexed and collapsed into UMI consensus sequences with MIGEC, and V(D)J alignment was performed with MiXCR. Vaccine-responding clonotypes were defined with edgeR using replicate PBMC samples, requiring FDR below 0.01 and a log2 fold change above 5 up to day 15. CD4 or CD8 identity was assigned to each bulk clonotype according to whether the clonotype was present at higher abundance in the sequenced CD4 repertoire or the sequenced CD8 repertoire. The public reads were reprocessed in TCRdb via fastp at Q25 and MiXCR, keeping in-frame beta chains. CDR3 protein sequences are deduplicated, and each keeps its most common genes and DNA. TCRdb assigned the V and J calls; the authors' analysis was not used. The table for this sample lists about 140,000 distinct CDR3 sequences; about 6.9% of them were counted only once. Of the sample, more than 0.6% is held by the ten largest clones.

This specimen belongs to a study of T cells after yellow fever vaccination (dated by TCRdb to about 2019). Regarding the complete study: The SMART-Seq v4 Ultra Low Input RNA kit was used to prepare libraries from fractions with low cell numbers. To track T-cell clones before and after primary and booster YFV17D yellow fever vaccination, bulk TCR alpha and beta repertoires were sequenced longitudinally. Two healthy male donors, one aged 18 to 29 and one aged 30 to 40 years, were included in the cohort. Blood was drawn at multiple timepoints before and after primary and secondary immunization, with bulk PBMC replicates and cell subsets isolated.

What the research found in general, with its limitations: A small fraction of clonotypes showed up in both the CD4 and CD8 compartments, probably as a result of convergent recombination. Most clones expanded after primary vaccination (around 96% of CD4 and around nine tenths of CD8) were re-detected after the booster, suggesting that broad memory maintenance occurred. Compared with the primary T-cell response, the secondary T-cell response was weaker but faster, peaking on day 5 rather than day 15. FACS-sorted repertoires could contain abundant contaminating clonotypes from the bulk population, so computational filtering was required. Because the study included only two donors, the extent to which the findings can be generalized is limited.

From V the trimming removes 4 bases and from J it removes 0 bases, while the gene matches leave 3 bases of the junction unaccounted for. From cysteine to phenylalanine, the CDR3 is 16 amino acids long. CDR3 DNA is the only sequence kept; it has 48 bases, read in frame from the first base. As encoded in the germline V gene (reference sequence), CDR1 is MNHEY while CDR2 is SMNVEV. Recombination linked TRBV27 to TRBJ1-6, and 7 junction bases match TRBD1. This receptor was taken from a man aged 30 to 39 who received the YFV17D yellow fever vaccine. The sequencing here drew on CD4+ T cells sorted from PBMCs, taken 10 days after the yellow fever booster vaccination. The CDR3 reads CASSYAGGSYNSPLHF. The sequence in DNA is TGTGCCAGCAGTTATGCAGGGGGCTCCTATAATTCACCCCTCCACTTT.